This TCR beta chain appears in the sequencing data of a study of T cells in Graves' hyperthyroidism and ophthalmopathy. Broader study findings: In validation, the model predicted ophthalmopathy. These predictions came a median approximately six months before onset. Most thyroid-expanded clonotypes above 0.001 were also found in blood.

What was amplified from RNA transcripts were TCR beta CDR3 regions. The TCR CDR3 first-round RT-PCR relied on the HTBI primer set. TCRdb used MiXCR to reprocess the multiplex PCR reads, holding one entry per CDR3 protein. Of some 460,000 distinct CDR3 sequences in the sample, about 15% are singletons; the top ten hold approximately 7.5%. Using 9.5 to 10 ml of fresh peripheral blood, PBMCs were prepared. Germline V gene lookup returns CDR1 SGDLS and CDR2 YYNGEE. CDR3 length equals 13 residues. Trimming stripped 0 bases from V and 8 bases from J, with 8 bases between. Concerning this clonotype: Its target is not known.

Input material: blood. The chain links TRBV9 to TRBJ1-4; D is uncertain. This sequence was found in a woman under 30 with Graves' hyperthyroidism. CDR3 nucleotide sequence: TGTGCCAGCAGCGTAGCTGGTGGGGAAAAACTGTTTTTT. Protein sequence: CASSVAGGEKLFF.